The clone carrying this TCR beta chain has more than one count but fewer than ten. Its antigen is currently unknown. This sample was taken from a study of blood T cells in healthy people across ages. Study-wide results and limits: Diversity of TCR beta correlated strongly with naive T cell percentage. Total diversity from one million sequenced T cells was likely underestimated.

J lost 3 bases, V lost 5 bases, and 18 bases had no gene match. The CDR3 extends over 18 amino acids. For the second PCR, which ran for 7 to 11 cycles, a sample-barcoded 5' primer and a J-beta primer mix were used. Every cDNA molecule bore a tag from a template-switch adaptor containing 12 random nucleotides. TCRdb itself ran the 5' RACE reads through MiXCR, one entry per CDR3 protein. The sample includes 1.5 million to 2 million distinct CDR3 sequences, approximately 50% of them seen just once. The chain recombines TRBV12-3 or TRBV12-4 with TRBJ1-1; TRBD1 agrees at 7 bases. The sample consisted of blood. The source of this sequence is a woman aged 35 to 49 in good health. The CDR3 nucleotides read TGTGCCAGCAGTCCCGCTGTGACAGGGAAGGGGCTTCACACTGAAGCTTTCTTT. Protein sequence: CASSPAVTGKGLHTEAFF.